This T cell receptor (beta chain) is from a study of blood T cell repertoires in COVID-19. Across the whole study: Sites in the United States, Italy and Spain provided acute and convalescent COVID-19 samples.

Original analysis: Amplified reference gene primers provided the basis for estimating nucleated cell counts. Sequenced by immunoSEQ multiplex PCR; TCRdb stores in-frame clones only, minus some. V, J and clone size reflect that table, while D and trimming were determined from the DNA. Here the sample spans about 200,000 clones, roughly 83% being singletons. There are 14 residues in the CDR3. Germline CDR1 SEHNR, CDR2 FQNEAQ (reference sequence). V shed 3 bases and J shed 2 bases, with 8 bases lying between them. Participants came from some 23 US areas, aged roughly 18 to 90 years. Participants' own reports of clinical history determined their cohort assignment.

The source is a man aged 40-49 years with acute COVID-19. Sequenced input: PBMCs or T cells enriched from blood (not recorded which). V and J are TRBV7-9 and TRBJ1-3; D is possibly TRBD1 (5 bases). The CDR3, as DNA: TGTGCCAGCAGCTTGGGGACTGCTGGAAACACCATATATTTT. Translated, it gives CASSLGTAGNTIYF. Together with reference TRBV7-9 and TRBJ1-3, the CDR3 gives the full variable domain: DTGVSQNPRHKITKRGQNVTFRCDPISEHNRLYWYRQTLGQGPEFLTYFQNEAQLEKSRLLSDRFSAERPKGSFSTLEIQRTEQGDSAMYLCASSLGTAGNTIYFGEGSWLTVV.